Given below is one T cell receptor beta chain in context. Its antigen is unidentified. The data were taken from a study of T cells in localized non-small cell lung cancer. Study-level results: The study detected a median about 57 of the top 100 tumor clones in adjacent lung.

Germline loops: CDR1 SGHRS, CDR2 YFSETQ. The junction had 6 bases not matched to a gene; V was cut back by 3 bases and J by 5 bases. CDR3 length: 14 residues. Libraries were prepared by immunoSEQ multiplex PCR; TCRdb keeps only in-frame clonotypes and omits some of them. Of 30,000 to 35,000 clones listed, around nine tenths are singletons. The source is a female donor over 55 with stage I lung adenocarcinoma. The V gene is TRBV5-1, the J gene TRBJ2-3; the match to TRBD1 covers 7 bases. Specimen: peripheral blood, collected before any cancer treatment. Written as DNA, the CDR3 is TGCGCCAGCAGCTCGTTTACAGGGGTAGATACGCAGTATTTT. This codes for CASSSFTGVDTQYF.